The 5 T cell receptor beta chains below were found in one sample sequenced in a study of T cell repertoires in cytomegalovirus infection. TCRdb analysed the reads with MiXCR anew, one entry per CDR3 protein. The data contain around 530,000 distinct CDR3 sequences, approximately 15% of them singletons. The sample taken for sequencing was CD8+ T cells from PBMCs. These receptors originate from a human donor in good health (CMV status not recorded). Some clones in this sample may be carry-over from other donors' samples.

Many counts were recorded for this clonotype. This chain uses TRBV7-2 with TRBJ1-1; 7 bases agree with TRBD1. CDR3 size: 11 residues. CDR1 and CDR2 from the germline V gene are SGHTA and FQGNSA. Trimming took 7 bases from V and 12 from J; bases not matched to a gene: 8. The CDR3 DNA reads as TGTGCCAGCACCCTGACAGGGAGACCTTTCTTT. Translating it yields CASTLTGRPFF.

The V gene is TRBV2, the J gene TRBJ2-1, with TRBD2 as a possible D gene (5 bases). Germline lookup yields CDR1 SNHLY and CDR2 FYNNEI. This CDR3 is built from 16 residues. Trimming cost V 1 base and J 0 bases, with 10 bases left between them. CDR3 coding DNA: TGTGCCAGCAGTGAAGGCAGCGGCAGCTCCTACAATGAGCAGTTCTTC. As protein: CASSEGSGSSYNEQFF.

The chain links TRBV7-9 to TRBJ2-7; D might be TRBD1 (6 bases). The CDR3 is 15 residues long. Germline CDR1 SEHNR, CDR2 FQNEAQ (reference sequence). V was trimmed by 4 bases and J by 1 base, leaving 14 bases between them. This CDR3 is CASSSPGHGSYEQYF. CDR3 coding DNA: TGTGCCAGCAGCTCCCCGGGACATGGGTCCTACGAGCAGTACTTC.

The chain has TRBV5-1 and TRBJ2-7; either TRBD1 or TRBD2 may fit D (6 bases each). This CDR3 has 15 residues. V was pared by 0 bases and J by 2 bases, with 12 bases between. Germline-derived CDR1 and CDR2 are SGHRS and YFSETQ. DNA of the CDR3: TGCGCCAGCAGCTTGGACGAGGGGGGCCCCTACGAGCAGTACTTC. Translating it yields CASSLDEGGPYEQYF.

The chain carries TRBV4-1 and TRBJ1-1; D remains ambiguous. CDR3 length: 13 residues. With 4 bases removed from V and 7 bases from J, the gap between germline ends came to 13 bases. In germline, CDR1 is MGHRA, CDR2 YSYEKL. CDR3 coding DNA: TGCGCCAGCAGCCCCCTTAACGGTAGTGAAGCTTTCTTT. Translation: CASSPLNGSEAFF.